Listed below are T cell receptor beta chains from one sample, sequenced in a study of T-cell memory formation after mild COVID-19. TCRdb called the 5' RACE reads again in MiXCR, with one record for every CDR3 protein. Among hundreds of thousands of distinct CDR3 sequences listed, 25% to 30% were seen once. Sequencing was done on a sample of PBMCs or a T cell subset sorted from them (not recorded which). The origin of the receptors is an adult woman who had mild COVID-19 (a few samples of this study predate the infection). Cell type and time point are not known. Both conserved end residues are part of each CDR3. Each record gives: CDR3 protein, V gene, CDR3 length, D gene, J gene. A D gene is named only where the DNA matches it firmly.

cdr3_aa: CSASRSGGGYEQYF
v_call: TRBV20-1
cdr3_length: 14
d_call: TRBD1
j_call: TRBJ2-7

cdr3_aa: CASSFSGGDEETQYF
v_call: TRBV5-1
cdr3_length: 15
d_call: TRBD2
j_call: TRBJ2-5

cdr3_aa: CASSQDGAVMNTEAFF
v_call: TRBV3-1
cdr3_length: 16
d_call: -
j_call: TRBJ1-1

cdr3_aa: CASSTGLQETQYF
v_call: TRBV3-1
cdr3_length: 13
d_call: -
j_call: TRBJ2-5

cdr3_aa: CASSPGAERTQYF
v_call: TRBV27
cdr3_length: 13
d_call: -
j_call: TRBJ2-3

cdr3_aa: CASSHRGLAITGELFF
v_call: TRBV14
cdr3_length: 16
d_call: TRBD2
j_call: TRBJ2-2

cdr3_aa: CASSRLSGADHVEQYF
v_call: TRBV6-5
cdr3_length: 16
d_call: -
j_call: TRBJ2-7

cdr3_aa: CSARGEGTDTQYF
v_call: TRBV20-1
cdr3_length: 13
d_call: -
j_call: TRBJ2-3

cdr3_aa: CASSISPQGANSPLHF
v_call: TRBV3-1
cdr3_length: 16
d_call: TRBD1
j_call: TRBJ1-6

cdr3_aa: CASGLGQGGSDTQYF
v_call: TRBV12-5
cdr3_length: 15
d_call: -
j_call: TRBJ2-3

cdr3_aa: CDSSLDLLTGENIQYF
v_call: TRBV5-5
cdr3_length: 16
d_call: TRBD1
j_call: TRBJ2-4